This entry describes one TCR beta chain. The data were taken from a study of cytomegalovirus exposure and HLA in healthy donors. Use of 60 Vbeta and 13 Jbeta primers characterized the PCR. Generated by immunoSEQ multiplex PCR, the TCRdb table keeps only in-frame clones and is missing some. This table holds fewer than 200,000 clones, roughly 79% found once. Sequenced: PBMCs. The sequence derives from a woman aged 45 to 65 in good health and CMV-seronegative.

The CDR3 bases are TGCGCCAGCAGCTTCGGCGGACAGGGAAGTGGGGCCGGGGAGCTGTTTTTT. Amino acid sequence: CASSFGGQGSGAGELFF. This sequence joins TRBV5-1 and TRBJ2-2, with 8 bases matching TRBD1. CDR1 SGHRS and CDR2 YFSETQ come from the germline V gene. This CDR3 comprises 17 residues. Germline trimming cut 2 bases from V and 6 bases from J; bases unmatched to any gene: 12. The full variable domain, with the rest looked up from reference TRBV5-1 and TRBJ2-2, is KAGVTQTPRYLIKTRGQQVTLSCSPISGHRSVSWYQQTPGQGLQFLFEYFSETQRNKGNFPGRFSGRQFSNSRSEMNVSTLELGDSALYLCASSFGGQGSGAGELFFGEGSRLTVL.